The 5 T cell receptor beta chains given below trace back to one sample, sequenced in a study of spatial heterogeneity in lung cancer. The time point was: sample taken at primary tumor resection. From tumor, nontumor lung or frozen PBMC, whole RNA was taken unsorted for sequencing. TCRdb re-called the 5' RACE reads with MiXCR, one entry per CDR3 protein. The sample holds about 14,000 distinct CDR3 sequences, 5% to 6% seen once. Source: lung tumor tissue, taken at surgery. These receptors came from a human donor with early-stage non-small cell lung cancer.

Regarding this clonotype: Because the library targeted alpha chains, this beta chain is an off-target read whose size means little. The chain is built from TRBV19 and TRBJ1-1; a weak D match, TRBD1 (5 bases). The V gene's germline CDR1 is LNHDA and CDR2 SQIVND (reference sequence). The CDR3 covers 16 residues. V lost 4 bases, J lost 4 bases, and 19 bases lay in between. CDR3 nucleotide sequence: TGTGCCAGTAGTACGCGGGACTTCTTGGGGAGCACTGAAGCTTTCTTT. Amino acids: CASSTRDFLGSTEAFF.

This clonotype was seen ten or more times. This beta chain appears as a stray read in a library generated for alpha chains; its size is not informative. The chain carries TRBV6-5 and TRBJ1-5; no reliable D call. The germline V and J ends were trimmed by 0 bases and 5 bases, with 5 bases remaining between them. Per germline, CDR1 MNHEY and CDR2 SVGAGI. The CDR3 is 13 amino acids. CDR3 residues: CASSYSMDQPQHF. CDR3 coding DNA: TGTGCCAGCAGTTACTCGATGGATCAGCCCCAGCATTTT.

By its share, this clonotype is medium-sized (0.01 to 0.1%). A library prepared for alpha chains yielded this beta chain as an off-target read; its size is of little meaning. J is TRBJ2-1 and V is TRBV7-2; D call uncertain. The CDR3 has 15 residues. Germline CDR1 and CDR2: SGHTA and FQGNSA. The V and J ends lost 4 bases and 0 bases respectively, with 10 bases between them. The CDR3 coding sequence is TGTGCCAGCAGCTCAGATTCGGGCTCCTACAATGAGCAGTTCTTC. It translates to CASSSDSGSYNEQFF. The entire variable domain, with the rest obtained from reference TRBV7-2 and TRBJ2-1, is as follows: GAGVSQSPSNKVTEKGKDVELRCDPISGHTALYWYRQSLGQGLEFLIYFQGNSAPDKSGLPSDRFSAERTGGSVSTLTIQRTQQEDSAVYLCASSSDSGSYNEQFFGPGTRLTVL.

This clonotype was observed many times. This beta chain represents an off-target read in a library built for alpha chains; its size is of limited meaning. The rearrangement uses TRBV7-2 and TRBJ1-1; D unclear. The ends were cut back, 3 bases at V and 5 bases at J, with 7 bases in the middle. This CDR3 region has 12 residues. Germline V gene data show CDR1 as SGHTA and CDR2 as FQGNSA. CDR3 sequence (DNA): TGTGCCAGCAGCTTCTTCAGGACTGAAGCTTTCTTT. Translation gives CASSFFRTEAFF. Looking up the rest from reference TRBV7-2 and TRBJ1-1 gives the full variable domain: GAGVSQSPSNKVTEKGKDVELRCDPISGHTALYWYRQSLGQGLEFLIYFQGNSAPDKSGLPSDRFSAERTGGSVSTLTIQRTQQEDSAVYLCASSFFRTEAFFGQGTRLTVV.

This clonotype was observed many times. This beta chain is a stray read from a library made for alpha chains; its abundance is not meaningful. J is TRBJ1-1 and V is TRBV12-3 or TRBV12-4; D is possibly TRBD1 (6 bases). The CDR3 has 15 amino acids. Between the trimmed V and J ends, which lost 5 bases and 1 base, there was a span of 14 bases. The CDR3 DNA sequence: TGTGCCAGCAGTAGGACAGCACCTCCGAACACTGAAGCTTTCTTT. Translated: CASSRTAPPNTEAFF.